This T cell receptor (beta chain) is drawn from a study of response to subunit inactivated influenza vaccine. Study-level findings and limits: Few new T cells, the authors suggested, are recruited by each seasonal influenza vaccination.

MiXCR, run by TCRdb on the RT-PCR reads, gives a single entry per CDR3 protein. The repertoire holds about 520,000 distinct CDR3 sequences, with approximately 7.3% as singletons. As regards this clonotype: Its antigen is unknown.

V gave up 4 bases and J gave up 8 bases; unmatched junction bases: 6. This CDR3 is built from 14 residues. The germline CDR1 and CDR2 sequences are MDHEN and SYDVKM. The source is a man aged 50 to 75 who received an inactivated influenza vaccine. The sample consisted of PBMCs from blood, taken roughly 24 months after vaccination. V usage is TRBV28 and J usage is TRBJ2-3; TRBD2 agrees at 10 bases. The CDR3, as DNA: TGTGCCAGCAGTTCCCTAGCGGGGGACGGTACGCAGTATTTT. It specifies CASSSLAGDGTQYF.